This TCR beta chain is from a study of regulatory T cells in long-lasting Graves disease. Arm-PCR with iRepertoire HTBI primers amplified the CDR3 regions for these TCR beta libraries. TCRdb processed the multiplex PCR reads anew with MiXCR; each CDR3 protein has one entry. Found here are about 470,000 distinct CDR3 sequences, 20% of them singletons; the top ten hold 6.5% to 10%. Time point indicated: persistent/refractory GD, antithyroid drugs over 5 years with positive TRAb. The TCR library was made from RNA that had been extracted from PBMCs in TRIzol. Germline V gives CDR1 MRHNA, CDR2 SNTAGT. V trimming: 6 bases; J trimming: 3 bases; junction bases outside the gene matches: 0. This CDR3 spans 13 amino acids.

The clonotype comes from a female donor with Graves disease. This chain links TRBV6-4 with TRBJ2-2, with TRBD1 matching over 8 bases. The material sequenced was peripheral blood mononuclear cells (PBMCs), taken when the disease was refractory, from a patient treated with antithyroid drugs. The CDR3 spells CASRDRDTGELFF. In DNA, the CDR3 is TGTGCCAGCAGGGACAGGGACACCGGGGAGCTGTTTTTT.